This TCR beta chain is drawn from a study of cytomegalovirus exposure and HLA in healthy donors. Using immunoSEQ multiplex PCR, the repertoire was profiled, and TCRdb retains in-frame clones only, with some absent. The sample carries roughly 150,000 clones, about 82% recorded once. Germline values: CDR1 SGHAT, CDR2 FQDESV (reference sequence). V was pared by 1 base and J by 0 bases, with 6 bases of the junction left unmatched. This CDR3 contains 18 residues. Sequenced material: PBMCs. V gene TRBV11-1 combines with J gene TRBJ2-7; 13 bases are shared with TRBD2. This clonotype was obtained from a man between 25 and 39 years old in good health and CMV-seropositive. The CDR3 DNA sequence: TGTGCCAGCAGCTTAGGACTAGCGGGGGGAAGGAGCTCCTACGAGCAGTACTTC. Amino acid sequence: CASSLGLAGGRSSYEQYF.